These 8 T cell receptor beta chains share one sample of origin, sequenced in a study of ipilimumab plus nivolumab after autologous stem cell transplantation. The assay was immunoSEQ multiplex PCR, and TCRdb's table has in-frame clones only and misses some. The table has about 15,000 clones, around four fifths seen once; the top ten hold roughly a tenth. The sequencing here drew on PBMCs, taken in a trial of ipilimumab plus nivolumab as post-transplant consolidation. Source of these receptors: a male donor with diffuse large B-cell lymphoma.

The CDR3 sequence is CAWSLGRVSSAEAFF. CDR3 nucleotides: TGTGCCTGGAGTTTGGGCAGGGTCAGTTCAGCTGAAGCTTTCTTT. This chain connects TRBV30 to TRBJ1-1; tentative D call: TRBD1 (5 bases). Trimming stripped 2 bases from V and 6 bases from J, with 19 bases between. Germline V gives CDR1 GTSNPN, CDR2 SVGIG (reference sequence). The CDR3 sequence is 15 residues long.

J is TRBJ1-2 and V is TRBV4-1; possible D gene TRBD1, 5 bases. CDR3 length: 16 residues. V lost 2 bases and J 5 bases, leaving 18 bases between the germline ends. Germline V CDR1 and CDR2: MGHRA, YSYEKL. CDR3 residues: CASSQPVGIGGYGYTF. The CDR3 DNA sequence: TGCGCCAGCAGCCAACCCGTGGGGATCGGGGGTTATGGCTACACCTTC.

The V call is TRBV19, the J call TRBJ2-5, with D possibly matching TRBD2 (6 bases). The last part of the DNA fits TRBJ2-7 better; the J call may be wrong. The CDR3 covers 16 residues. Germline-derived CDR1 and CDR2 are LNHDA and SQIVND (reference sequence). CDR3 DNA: TGTGCCAGTAGTGGAGGGGCAGGATCCTTGATTGACGAGCAGTACTTC. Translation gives CASSGGAGSLIDEQYF.

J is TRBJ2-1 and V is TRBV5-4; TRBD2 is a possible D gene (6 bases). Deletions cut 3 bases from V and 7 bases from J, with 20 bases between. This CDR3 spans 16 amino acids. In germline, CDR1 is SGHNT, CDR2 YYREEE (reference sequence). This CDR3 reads CASSSPAGRALNEQFF. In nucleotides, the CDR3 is TGTGCCAGCAGCTCTCCGGCGGGGAGAGCGCTTAATGAGCAGTTCTTC.

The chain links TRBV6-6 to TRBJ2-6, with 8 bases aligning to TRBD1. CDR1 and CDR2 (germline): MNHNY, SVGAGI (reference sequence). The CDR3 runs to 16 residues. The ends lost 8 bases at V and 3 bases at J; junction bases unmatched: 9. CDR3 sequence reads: CASDDRGVGGANVLTF. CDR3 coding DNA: TGTGCCAGCGACGACAGGGGAGTCGGTGGGGCCAACGTCCTGACTTTC.

The CDR3 DNA reads as TGTGCCAGCTTCGGGACGGCTAGCACTGAAGCTTTCTTT. This gives the protein CASFGTASTEAFF. J is TRBJ1-1 and V is TRBV5-4; TRBD1 might be the D (5 bases). The germline V gene has CDR1 SGHNT and CDR2 YYREEE (reference sequence). The CDR3 is made up of 13 amino acids. V gave up 7 bases and J gave up 4 bases, with 14 bases separating them.

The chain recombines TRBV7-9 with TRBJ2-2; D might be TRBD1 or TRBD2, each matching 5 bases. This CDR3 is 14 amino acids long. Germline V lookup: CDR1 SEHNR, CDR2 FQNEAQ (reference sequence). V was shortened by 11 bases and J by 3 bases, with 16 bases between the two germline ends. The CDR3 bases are TGTGCCCCCGGGGCTAGCAGCGACACCGGGGAGCTGTTTTTT. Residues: CAPGASSDTGELFF.

The CDR3 spells CASTAGQGVDYGYTF. The CDR3, as DNA: TGCGCCAGCACCGCCGGGCAGGGGGTCGACTATGGCTACACCTTC. The J gene is TRBJ1-2, the V gene TRBV5-1; 7 bases align to TRBD1. The CDR3 spans 15 residues. Trimming cost V 6 bases and J 3 bases; bases outside gene matches: 11. Germline lookup yields CDR1 SGHRS and CDR2 YFSETQ.